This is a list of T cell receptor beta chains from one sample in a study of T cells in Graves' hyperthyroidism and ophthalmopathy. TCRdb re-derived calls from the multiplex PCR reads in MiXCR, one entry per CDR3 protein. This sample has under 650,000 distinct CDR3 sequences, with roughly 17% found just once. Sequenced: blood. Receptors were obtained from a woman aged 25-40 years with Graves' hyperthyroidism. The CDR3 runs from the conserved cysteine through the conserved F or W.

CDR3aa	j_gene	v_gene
CASSPWSYEQYF	TRBJ2-7	TRBV18
CASSLGPRTSGNTETQYF	TRBJ2-5	TRBV7-2
CSARRTGHEQYF	TRBJ2-7	TRBV20-1
CSAPPGLAWRGEQFF	TRBJ2-1	TRBV20-1
CASSQGLAVAYEQYF	TRBJ2-7	TRBV18
CASRPQTAYSNQPQHF	TRBJ1-5	TRBV27
CASSQESLAQYF	TRBJ2-3	TRBV3-1
CASTTPGHYNEQFF	TRBJ2-1	TRBV6-2/TRBV6-3
CASSLAQRMDEQFF	TRBJ2-1	TRBV5-1
CASSPHWTDSVNTEAFF	TRBJ1-1	TRBV5-1